These T cell receptor beta chains were read from a single sample in a study of T cells in Graves' hyperthyroidism and ophthalmopathy. TCRdb reprocessed the multiplex PCR reads with MiXCR, giving one entry per CDR3 protein. The repertoire holds 460,000 or so distinct CDR3 sequences, with 13% to 15% as singletons. The sequencing sample was made of blood. Receptors were obtained from a woman between 18 and 29 years old with Graves' hyperthyroidism. CDR3s include the opening cysteine and the closing phenylalanine or tryptophan. The D gene is left open where the match is weak. For some rows the clone size is stated as once, few or many, or as a class when expanded; others skip it.

TRBJ2-3 TRBV9 NA few CASSEVPDTQYF TGTGCCAGCAGCGAGGTCCCAGATACGCAGTATTTT
TRBJ1-6 TRBV30 NA many CAWSSELVQRNSPLHF TGTGCCTGGAGTAGTGAGTTGGTACAGCGGAATTCACCCCTCCACTTT
TRBJ2-2 TRBV14 TRBD2 NA CASSQGLAGGPGELFF TGTGCCAGCAGCCAAGGACTAGCGGGAGGGCCCGGGGAGCTGTTTTTT
TRBJ1-1 TRBV5-5 NA NA CASSLDRSGVGRNTEAFF TGTGCCAGCAGCTTGGATCGGTCTGGGGTGGGGCGGAACACTGAAGCTTTCTTT
TRBJ2-7 TRBV13 NA NA CASSLVAYEQCF TGTGCCAGCAGCTTAGTGGCCTACGAGCAGTGCTTC
TRBJ2-1 TRBV6-1 TRBD1 NA CARRDRGDEQFF TGTGCCAGACGGGACAGGGGAGATGAGCAGTTCTTC
TRBJ2-1 TRBV2 NA many CASIGGYNEQFF TGTGCCAGCATCGGAGGGTACAATGAGCAGTTCTTC
TRBJ2-2 TRBV19 NA many CASRSRSGELFF TGTGCCAGTAGGTCAAGGAGTGGGGAGCTGTTTTTT
TRBJ2-2 TRBV30 TRBD2 many CAWSALAVTGELFF TGTGCCTGGAGTGCCCTAGCGGTCACCGGGGAGCTGTTTTTT
TRBJ2-1 TRBV29-1 TRBD2 few CSVVMLREGEQFF TGCAGCGTCGTCATGCTGCGGGAGGGTGAGCAGTTCTTC
TRBJ2-1 TRBV6-1 TRBD2 many CASRKQGLAGGVYNEQFF TGTGCCAGCAGAAAACAGGGGCTAGCGGGAGGTGTATACAATGAGCAGTTCTTC
TRBJ2-2 TRBV10-3 NA NA CAIRQLTIPANTGELFF TGTGCCATCAGGCAACTAACTATCCCCGCGAACACCGGGGAGCTGTTTTTT
TRBJ2-1 TRBV20-1 TRBD2 many CSAPTLAGVPNEQFF TGCAGTGCCCCTACTCTAGCGGGAGTCCCCAATGAGCAGTTCTTC
TRBJ2-1 TRBV5-6 TRBD2 few CASSTGLAGAPSYNEQFF TGTGCCAGCAGCACGGGACTAGCGGGGGCCCCCTCCTACAATGAGCAGTTCTTC
TRBJ1-1 TRBV5-1 TRBD1 NA CASRSGTGGMNTEAFF TGCGCCAGCAGATCCGGGACAGGGGGGATGAACACTGAAGCTTTCTTT
TRBJ2-3 TRBV28 TRBD2 many CASSFPSGSSDTQYF TGTGCCAGCAGTTTCCCGAGCGGGAGTTCGGATACGCAGTATTTT
TRBJ1-1 TRBV7-2 NA NA CASSSSFRSPGAFF TGTGCCAGCAGCTCAAGTTTCCGGTCACCTGGGGCTTTCTTT
TRBJ1-1 TRBV11-1 NA many CASSLNSRPRSAFF TGTGCCAGCAGCTTAAATAGTAGACCCAGGTCAGCTTTCTTT
TRBJ2-7 TRBV18 NA many CASSPRSLSSYEQYF TGTGCCAGCTCACCCCGATCCCTCAGCTCCTACGAGCAGTACTTC
TRBJ1-3 TRBV18 NA few CASSPPGMQNSGNTIYF TGTGCCAGCTCACCCCCGGGAATGCAAAACTCTGGAAACACCATATATTTT
TRBJ2-5 TRBV6-1 NA NA CASKTAAARTQYF TGTGCCAGCAAGACAGCGGCCGCAAGGACCCAGTACTTC